The source of this TCR beta chain is a study of blood T cell repertoires in COVID-19. Sequencing used immunoSEQ multiplex PCR; TCRdb keeps in-frame clones, though not all of them. This repertoire shows 200,000 to 300,000 clones, around 87% found once; its top ten account for 5.2%. The clonotype comes from a woman in her fifties or sixties with COVID-19, enrolled during active disease. Sequencing was carried out using peripheral blood.

CDR3 region: CASSRQGAGNTIYF. The CDR3, as DNA: TGTGCCAGCAGCCGTCAGGGGGCGGGAAACACCATATATTTT. The chain employs TRBV11-3 and TRBJ1-3, with 8 bases fitting TRBD1. Germline lookup yields CDR1 SGHNT and CDR2 YENEEA. This CDR3 region has 14 residues. J lost 4 bases, V lost 5 bases, and 4 bases had no gene match.